A single sample is the source of the 17 T cell receptor beta chains below, sequenced in a study of beta chain features in type 1 diabetes (dated by TCRdb to the late 2010s). Libraries were built with the immunoSEQ multiplex PCR assay. All of the isolated RNA was reverse transcribed with the High Capacity cDNA Reverse Transcription Kit, so expressed TCRB transcripts were sequenced. The immuneACCESS repertoire file appears here via TCRdb, limited to in-frame rearrangements. These files lack a portion of the clones; in checked studies, under half of the deficit traces to unresolved V genes, and the cause of the others is not known. Across this sample there are roughly 350,000 clones, with 8% to 10% seen only once. About 0.64% of the sample rests with the top ten. Findings and caveats that apply to the study as a whole: In all four CD4+ subsets, TCRB CDR3 length was moderately but significantly shorter in type 1 diabetes patients.

These receptors' targets are unknown. Sequencing was done on a sample of central memory CD4+ T cells from blood. The receptor source for this set is a young man with type 1 diabetes.

At least ten counts were recorded for this clone. This chain uses TRBV15 with TRBJ2-4; maybe TRBD2 (7 bases). Trimming shortened V by 1 base and J by 0 bases, and 16 bases separated the two germline ends. The CDR3 runs to 18 residues. Germline values: CDR1 LNHNV, CDR2 YYDKDF (reference sequence). For the CDR3, the DNA is TGTGCCACCAGCAGAGGCAACGGGGGGCAGAGAGCCAAAAACATTCAGTACTTC. It translates to CATSRGNGGQRAKNIQYF.

The V and J genes are TRBV5-1 and TRBJ2-1; TRBD1 is a possible D gene (7 bases). This CDR3 is 12 amino acids long. With 0 bases removed from V and 12 bases from J, the gap between germline ends came to 10 bases. The germline V gene encodes CDR1 SGHRS and CDR2 YFSETQ. This CDR3 reads CASSLGRDRQFF. The CDR3 region has the DNA TGCGCCAGCAGCTTGGGGCGGGACAGGCAGTTCTTC.

The chain has TRBV5-1 and TRBJ1-2; 8 bases fit TRBD1. The V gene's germline CDR1 is SGHRS and CDR2 YFSETQ. The CDR3 runs to 15 residues. The ends lost 0 bases at V and 2 bases at J; junction bases unmatched: 3. This CDR3 reads CASSLGTGPNYGYTF. The CDR3 DNA follows: TGCGCCAGCAGCTTGGGGACAGGGCCGAACTATGGCTACACCTTC. The full variable domain, rest sourced from reference TRBV5-1 and TRBJ1-2, is KAGVTQTPRYLIKTRGQQVTLSCSPISGHRSVSWYQQTPGQGLQFLFEYFSETQRNKGNFPGRFSGRQFSNSRSEMNVSTLELGDSALYLCASSLGTGPNYGYTFGSGTRLTVV.

This chain uses TRBV2 with TRBJ2-2; perhaps TRBD2 as D (7 bases). Trimming removed 6 bases at V and 7 bases at J, with 15 bases between. Germline values: CDR1 SNHLY, CDR2 FYNNEI. The CDR3 covers 14 residues. CDR3 sequence: CASRSSGTNGELFF. CDR3 sequence (DNA): TGTGCCAGCAGAAGCAGCGGGACAAACGGGGAGCTGTTTTTT.

This clone was picked up a small number of times. V is TRBV11-3 and J is TRBJ2-1; 12 bases fit TRBD1. Trimming at V came to 2 bases and at J to 10 bases, leaving 12 bases not matched to a gene. The CDR3 is 17 amino acids. Germline CDR1 reads SGHNT; CDR2 reads YENEEA. CDR3 DNA: TGTGCCAGCAGCTTATATTTTCGGGACAGGGGGCTCGAAGAGCAGTTCTTC. Translated: CASSLYFRDRGLEEQFF.

This clone was counted a few times. The chain couples TRBV19 to TRBJ1-1; D unresolved. This CDR3 is built from 13 residues. Between the trimmed V and J ends, which lost 4 bases and 1 base, there was a span of 7 bases. Germline V CDR1 and CDR2: LNHDA, SQIVND (reference sequence). CDR3 in amino acids: CASSRAPNTEAFF. In DNA, the CDR3 is TGTGCCAGTAGTAGGGCCCCGAACACTGAAGCTTTCTTT.

This clone was counted between two and nine times. This specimen includes other DNA sequences encoding the same CDR3. This chain connects TRBV6-5 to TRBJ2-1, with no clear D. CDR1 MNHEY and CDR2 SVGAGI come from the germline V gene. Trimming removed 6 bases from V and 4 bases from J, with 4 bases in between. This CDR3 region has 11 residues. The DNA for the CDR3 is TGTGCCAGCAGGGAGTACAATGAGCAGTTCTTC. It is translated as CASREYNEQFF.

The genes are TRBV14 and TRBJ2-5; the D is unclear. The V gene's germline CDR1 is SGHDN and CDR2 FVKESK. The CDR3 consists of 15 residues. V shed 1 base and J shed 7 bases, with 16 bases lying between them. The CDR3 region is CASSQAMTRWGTQYF. The CDR3 DNA follows: TGTGCCAGCAGCCAAGCCATGACTCGGTGGGGGACCCAGTACTTC.

This sequence joins TRBV6-6 and TRBJ1-3; unclear D gene. This CDR3 region has 12 residues. In germline, CDR1 is MNHNY, CDR2 SVGAGI (reference sequence). Trimming pared 5 bases from V and 4 bases from J, leaving 6 bases between. The CDR3 spells CASSVSGNTIYF. CDR3 DNA sequence: TGTGCCAGCAGTGTCTCAGGAAACACCATATATTTT.

The chain has TRBV7-2 and TRBJ2-2; no clear D gene. From germline, CDR1 is SGHTA and CDR2 FQGNSA. Trimming stripped 5 bases from V and 0 bases from J, with 7 bases between. The CDR3 covers 14 residues. CDR3 in amino acids: CASSPLANTGELFF. Written as DNA, the CDR3 is TGTGCCAGCAGCCCTTTGGCGAACACCGGGGAGCTGTTTTTT. Together with reference TRBV7-2 and TRBJ2-2, the CDR3 gives the full variable domain: GAGVSQSPSNKVTEKGKDVELRCDPISGHTALYWYRQSLGQGLEFLIYFQGNSAPDKSGLPSDRFSAERTGGSVSTLTIQRTQQEDSAVYLCASSPLANTGELFFGEGSRLTVL.

This clone was counted a few times. V gene TRBV4-2 combines with J gene TRBJ1-2; no clear D gene. Trimming removed 5 bases from V and 2 bases from J, with 12 bases in between. From germline, CDR1 is LGHNA and CDR2 YNFKEQ. The CDR3 length is 14 residues. The CDR3 DNA reads as TGTGCCAGCAGCTACGACATCGGGAACTATGGCTACACCTTC. Protein: CASSYDIGNYGYTF.

The rearrangement links TRBV5-1 to TRBJ2-7; 9 bases are a match to TRBD1. Unmatched junction bases numbered 5, after V lost 4 bases and J lost 3 bases. The CDR3 sequence is 14 residues long. Germline V lookup: CDR1 SGHRS, CDR2 YFSETQ. The CDR3 sequence is CASSQGQGYYEQYF. For the CDR3, the DNA is TGCGCCAGCAGCCAGGGACAGGGTTACTACGAGCAGTACTTC.

The chain recombines TRBV7-9 with TRBJ1-1, with TRBD1 matching 7 bases. Per the germline V gene, CDR1 is SEHNR and CDR2 is FQNEAQ (reference sequence). V shed 2 bases, J shed 9 bases, and the junction held 6 bases outside the gene matches. CDR3 length equals 13 residues. The CDR3 bases are TGTGCCAGCAGCTTAAACGACAGGGCTCAAGCTTTCTTT. Translating gives CASSLNDRAQAFF.

The chain joins TRBV19 to TRBJ2-3, with D perhaps TRBD1 (7 bases). Trimming took 6 bases from V and 2 from J, leaving 15 bases between them. Germline V gene lookup returns CDR1 LNHDA and CDR2 SQIVND (reference sequence). The CDR3 consists of 15 residues. The CDR3 DNA follows: TGTGCCAGTAGCACAGGGGCGGGACACACAGATACGCAGTATTTT. The encoded protein is CASSTGAGHTDTQYF.

This clone counts as medium-sized. V usage is TRBV4-2 and J usage is TRBJ2-7; 7 bases are a match to TRBD2. Germline CDR1 reads LGHNA; CDR2 reads YNFKEQ. Trimming cost V 3 bases and J 5 bases; bases outside gene matches: 10. CDR3 size: 15 residues. The CDR3 spells CASSHQRGGANEQYF. The CDR3 DNA reads as TGTGCCAGCAGCCATCAGCGGGGAGGGGCCAACGAGCAGTACTTC.

The genes are TRBV5-1 and TRBJ2-5; 10 bases fit TRBD1. From germline, CDR1 is SGHRS and CDR2 YFSETQ. CDR3 length equals 16 residues. The trim removed 0 bases at V and 5 bases at J, leaving 7 bases unmatched. The CDR3 spells CASSLVGDRGTETQYF. DNA for the CDR3: TGCGCCAGCAGCTTGGTCGGGGACAGGGGTACGGAGACCCAGTACTTC.

The V gene is TRBV13, the J gene TRBJ2-4, with 9 bases fitting TRBD1. The germline V gene has CDR1 PRHDT and CDR2 FYEKMQ (reference sequence). The J segment lost 8 bases and the V segment lost 8 bases, leaving 4 bases of the junction unmatched. The CDR3 sequence is 12 residues long. CDR3 DNA sequence: TGTGCCAGCCGGGACAGGGCAGACATTCAGTACTTC. It specifies CASRDRADIQYF.